This paragraph reports one T cell receptor (beta chain). Its antigen remains unknown. TCRdb reprocessed the 5' RACE reads, with one entry per CDR3 protein and no DNA. This sample's table reports about 410,000 distinct CDR3 sequences. The sample originates from a study of T cells expressing NK-cell markers. Study-wide context: Repertoire data for TCR beta were derived from sorted T cells (CD3+CD56+NKG2C+, CD3+CD56+NKG2C- and CD3+CD56-NKG2C+). With respect to HCMV, seven of the eight sequenced donors were seropositive, and one was seronegative. The study, taken as a whole, reports: For a few donors, these clonotypes were likewise the leading ones in the CD3+CD56-NKG2C+ fraction.

Germline CDR1 LNHNV, CDR2 YYDKDF (reference sequence). The CDR3 has 16 residues. The rearrangement uses TRBV15 and TRBJ2-7; TCRdb picks TRBD2, but there is no DNA to check that call. The sequenced sample consisted of blood T cells: a sorted CD56 or NKG2C T cell subset, CD4+ or CD8+ T cells, or bulk PBMC T cells (not recorded which). The receptor's source is a woman in her forties or fifties in good health. This chain's CDR3 is CATSRSPSGSSYEQYF.